This paragraph reports one T cell receptor (beta chain). The method was immunoSEQ multiplex PCR; TCRdb's version includes in-frame clones alone and lacks a portion of them. The sample contains 50,000 or so clones, roughly 87% of which appear only once. These data originate in a study of identifying expanded T cells in peripheral blood. The germline CDR1 and CDR2 sequences are LNHDA and SQIVND (reference sequence). This CDR3 is built from 14 residues. Between the trimmed V and J ends, which lost 4 bases and 4 bases, there was a span of 14 bases. Sample: blood. The origin of this receptor is a person aged 18 to 75 in good health. The chain has TRBV19 and TRBJ2-7; D tentatively reads TRBD1 or TRBD2 (6 bases each). This chain's CDR3 is CASSRKGGNYEQYF. CDR3 DNA sequence: TGTGCCAGTAGTAGGAAGGGGGGAAATTACGAGCAGTACTTC.